The entry below describes one T cell receptor beta chain. It lacks a known antigen. Qualities for individual bases were not recorded, and no much larger clone is one base off. Genomic DNA was extracted from sorted cells with the Quick-DNA Microprep Kit. Amplification of TCRbeta DNA was done with the immunoSEQ hsTCRbeta kit, following the protocol from the manufacturer. TCRbeta libraries were sequenced on an Illumina MiSeq instrument. Regarding the original processing steps: After out-of-frame sequences were removed, 2,204,828 distinct TCRbeta sequences remained, averaging around 66,000 per individual. Each individual was scored using the number of around 150 previously reported CMV-associated TCRbeta sequences that the individual carried and the total number of productive distinct TCRbeta sequences. A beta-binomial model was reimplemented in Python, and scikit-learn random forests with default parameters were trained on US cohort data. Classifier performance on the Belgian cohort was summarized as median AUC with percentile confidence intervals over 10,000 bootstrap iterations. The clones in this table, taken by TCRdb from immuneACCESS, are in-frame only. Not every clone is retained; where verified, under half of the shortfall comes from an unresolved V gene, and the cause of the rest is unknown. For V, J and clone size, that table is used; D and trimming come from the DNA. The table for this sample lists 45,000 to 70,000 clones; less than 85% of them were counted only once. The ten largest clones add up to around 0.5% of the sample.

Single viable CD3+CD4+CD8-CD45RO+ cells were sorted as memory CD4+ T cells on a FACSAria II. CMV serostatus was assessed using a Roche Elecsys assay, by which serum IgG against CMV pp150, pp28, p38 and p52 was detected. Following thawing, total CD4+ T cells were enriched through positive selection using CD4 magnetic microbeads. Samples originated from another study that specifically interrogated the CD4+ T cell memory repertoire. Peripheral blood mononuclear cells were isolated and cryopreserved following standard operating procedures; serum was stored at -80 °C. The staining used CD3-PerCP (BW264/56), CD4-APC (RPA-T4), CD45RO-PE (UCHT1) and CD8-Pacific Orange (3B5) antibodies, and Sytox blue was used to exclude non-viable cells. The source of the sample is a study of memory CD4+ T cells and cytomegalovirus serostatus (dated by TCRdb to between 2018 and 2021). Turning to the overall study: The cohort included around 35 healthy adults from Belgium, of whom 9 were CMV seropositive and approximately 25 were CMV seronegative. To replicate a published TCR-based CMV serostatus classifier, the researchers sequenced the CD4+ memory TCRbeta repertoires of a Belgian cohort whose cytomegalovirus serostatus was known. Study-level results and caveats: Results were interpreted as suggesting that the CMV-associated TCR signature is largely present in the CD4+ memory repertoire. CMV serostatus prediction reached a median bootstrapped AUC of 0.95 with the original framework and 0.91 with a US-trained random forest. The original-framework classifier achieved a median bootstrapped AUC of about 0.95 with a 95% CI of 0.76-1.00 on the Belgian cohort. Only CD4+CD45RO+ memory cells were sequenced, in contrast to the original study, which included naive and memory CD4+ and CD8+ populations. Of about 180 previously reported CMV-associated TCRbeta sequences, approximately 70 appeared in the CD4+ memory repertoires, each in one to five individuals.

The germline V gene supplies CDR1 MDHEN and CDR2 SYDVKM. The junction carries 13 bases between V and J, which are trimmed by 7 bases and 7 bases respectively. From the cysteine up to the phenylalanine, the CDR3 has a length of 12 residues. Only CDR3 DNA remains: 36 bases, in frame from the first base. This receptor chain uses TRBV28 and TRBJ1-2; possibly the D gene is TRBD1, per 5 matching bases. The sequenced sample consisted of memory CD4+ T cells from blood. This sequence was found in an adult in good health and CMV-seronegative. Some clones in this sample may be carry-over from other donors' samples. CDR3 sequence: CASNWQGLGYTF. The base sequence is TGTGCCAGCAACTGGCAGGGCCTTGGCTACACCTTC.